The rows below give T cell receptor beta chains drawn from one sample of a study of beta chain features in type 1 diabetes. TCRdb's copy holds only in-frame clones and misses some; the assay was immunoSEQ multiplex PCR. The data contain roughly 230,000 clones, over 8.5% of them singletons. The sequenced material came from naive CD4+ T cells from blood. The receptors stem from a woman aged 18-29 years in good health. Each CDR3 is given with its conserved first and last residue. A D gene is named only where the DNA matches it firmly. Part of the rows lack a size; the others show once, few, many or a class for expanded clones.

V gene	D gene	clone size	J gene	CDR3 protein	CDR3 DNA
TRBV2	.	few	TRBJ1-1	CASSLDRYTEAFF	TGTGCCAGCAGCCTCGACAGATACACTGAAGCTTTCTTT
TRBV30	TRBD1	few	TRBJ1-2	CAWRRGRVDYGYTF	TGTGCCTGGCGCAGGGGGCGAGTGGACTATGGCTACACCTTC
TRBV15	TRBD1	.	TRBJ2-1	CATSSGTGSYNEQFF	TGTGCCACCAGCTCCGGGACAGGCTCCTACAATGAGCAGTTCTTC
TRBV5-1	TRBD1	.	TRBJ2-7	CASSPRTGGADEQYF	TGCGCCAGCAGCCCACGGACAGGGGGGGCGGACGAGCAGTACTTC
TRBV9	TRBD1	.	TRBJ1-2	CASSVEGTGFRGYTF	TGTGCCAGCAGCGTAGAGGGGACAGGGTTTAGGGGCTACACCTTC
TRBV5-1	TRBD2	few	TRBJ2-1	CASSAGKLADSYNEQFF	TGCGCCAGCAGCGCCGGAAAGCTAGCGGACTCCTACAATGAGCAGTTCTTC
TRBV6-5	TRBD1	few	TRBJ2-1	CASSTNRDSTQFF	TGTGCCAGCTCAACAAACCGGGACAGTACGCAGTTCTTC
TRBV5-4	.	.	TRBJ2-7	CASSSPQGPYEQYF	TGTGCCAGCAGCTCGCCACAGGGACCCTACGAGCAGTACTTC
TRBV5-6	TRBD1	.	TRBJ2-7	CASRSVRDRGFDEQYF	TGTGCCAGCAGATCCGTTAGGGACAGGGGATTCGACGAGCAGTACTTC
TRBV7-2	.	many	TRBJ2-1	CASSARNNEQFF	TGTGCCAGCAGCGCGAGGAACAATGAGCAGTTCTTC
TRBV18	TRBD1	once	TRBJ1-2	CASSPRTGSRYGYTF	TGTGCCAGCTCTCCCAGGACAGGGAGTCGTTATGGCTACACCTTC
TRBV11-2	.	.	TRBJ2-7	CASSSLRNNYEQYF	TGTGCCAGCAGCTCCCTGCGGAACAACTACGAGCAGTACTTC
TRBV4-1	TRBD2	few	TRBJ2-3	CASSPRLGLASADTQYF	TGCGCCAGCAGCCCAAGATTAGGACTAGCGTCTGCAGATACGCAGTATTTT
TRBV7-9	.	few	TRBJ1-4	CASSLRQDNEKLFF	TGTGCCAGCAGCTTACGGCAGGATAATGAAAAACTGTTTTTT
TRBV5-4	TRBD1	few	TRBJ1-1	CASSPGLLTGRAFF	TGTGCCAGCAGCCCTGGTTTGCTGACAGGGAGGGCTTTCTTT
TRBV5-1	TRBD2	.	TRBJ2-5	CASSLGLAGDLAQETQYF	TGCGCCAGCAGCTTGGGACTAGCGGGTGACTTGGCGCAAGAGACCCAGTACTTC
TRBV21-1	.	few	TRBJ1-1	CASSKVPSCGRAAFF	TGTGCCAGCAGCAAAGTCCCGAGCTGCGGCAGGGCAGCTTTCTTT
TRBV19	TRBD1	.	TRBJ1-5	CASSLTGGFAPQHF	TGTGCCAGTAGTCTTACAGGGGGCTTTGCGCCCCAGCATTTT
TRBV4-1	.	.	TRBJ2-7	CASSQAAPGGSSYEQYF	TGCGCCAGCAGCCAAGCCGCCCCGGGGGGCAGCTCCTACGAGCAGTACTTC